This is a list of T cell receptor beta chains from one sample in a study of T cells in Graves' hyperthyroidism and ophthalmopathy. TCRdb processed the multiplex PCR reads anew with MiXCR; each CDR3 protein has one entry. The sample lists 560,000 or so distinct CDR3 sequences; about 20% were seen once. Sequenced material: blood. All receptors come from a man aged 40-55 years with Graves' ophthalmopathy. Both conserved end residues are trimmed from each CDR3. The D gene is left open where the match is weak. Clone size appears in some rows only: once, few, many, or a class for an expanded clone.

abundance | d_gene | j_gene | v_gene | CDR3aa
NA | NA | TRBJ1-1 | TRBV5-1 | ASSLAVLADGLMNTEAF
many | NA | TRBJ2-2 | TRBV18 | ASSPRRLGQNTGELF
NA | TRBD1 | TRBJ1-5 | TRBV15 | ATSRRGQGAGQPQH
few | NA | TRBJ2-2 | TRBV24-1 | ATSEQTGARGTGELF
NA | TRBD2 | TRBJ2-1 | TRBV13 | ASGSGGGVNEQF
NA | NA | TRBJ1-2 | TRBV20-1 | SARVERGSYGYT
NA | TRBD2 | TRBJ2-1 | TRBV18 | ASSVGLAGGGNEQF
NA | NA | TRBJ2-2 | TRBV5-1 | ASSLGTLDTGELF
few | NA | TRBJ1-4 | TRBV7-8 | ASSLLRAGITTNEKLF
NA | NA | TRBJ1-2 | TRBV28 | ASSQTALGDYGYT
few | NA | TRBJ1-1 | TRBV18 | ASTQAGAASPEAF
many | NA | TRBJ2-1 | TRBV7-9 | ASSLARAWGARYNEQF
few | TRBD1 | TRBJ1-1 | TRBV20-1 | SARDSLQGIPRYNTEAF
few | TRBD2 | TRBJ2-2 | TRBV29-1 | SVGGSGSVGGELF
few | NA | TRBJ1-1 | TRBV29-1 | SVEGRYTEAF
NA | NA | TRBJ2-5 | TRBV19 | ASSVATGYTQY
few | NA | TRBJ1-1 | TRBV5-1 | ASSKTESPANTEAF
few | NA | TRBJ2-5 | TRBV6-1 | ASTHRPQETQY
NA | NA | TRBJ2-1 | TRBV20-1 | SASGVVSYNEQF
many | NA | TRBJ2-2 | TRBV7-2 | ASSHGLTGELF
once | TRBD2 | TRBJ2-1 | TRBV7-2 | ASSLAGELAGRRNEQF
NA | NA | TRBJ2-1 | TRBV5-1 | ASSFEGGLEQF
few | NA | TRBJ2-6 | TRBV6-2/TRBV6-3 | ASSSHVSGANVLT
NA | TRBD2 | TRBJ2-7 | TRBV7-3 | ASSLLAGGAHEQC
many | NA | TRBJ2-5 | TRBV20-1 | SARGSLQETQY
NA | TRBD2 | TRBJ2-2 | TRBV7-2 | ASSLILAGGRSGELF
many | TRBD1 | TRBJ1-1 | TRBV3-1 | ASSQGTGFAEAF
NA | NA | TRBJ2-7 | TRBV18 | ASSPSSEGKEQY